The rows below give T cell receptor beta chains drawn from one sample of a study of T cells in localized non-small cell lung cancer. Generated by immunoSEQ multiplex PCR, the TCRdb table keeps only in-frame clones and is missing some. The sample includes 2,000 to 2,500 clones, roughly 27% of them seen just once. This material consisted of normal lung tissue next to the tumor, taken before any cancer treatment. The receptors originated from a woman aged 40-69 years with stage I lung adenocarcinoma. Each CDR3 is given with its conserved first and last residue. The D gene is left open where the match is weak. The size entry is marked missing in some rows and otherwise reads once, few, many or a size class.

size	J	D	V	CDR3	DNA
-	TRBJ1-2	-	TRBV19	CASIKTNGNYGYTF	TGTGCCAGTATTAAGACGAATGGTAACTATGGCTACACCTTC
large	TRBJ2-7	TRBD1	TRBV11-3	CASSSDRGAHEQYF	TGTGCCAGCAGCTCGGACAGGGGTGCCCACGAGCAGTACTTC
medium-sized	TRBJ2-7	-	TRBV6-8	CASSYGAGYEQYF	TGTGCCAGCAGTTACGGGGCAGGTTACGAGCAGTACTTC
large	TRBJ2-1	-	TRBV11-3	CASSSWGGLDNEQFF	TGTGCCAGCAGCTCGTGGGGGGGCCTGGACAATGAGCAGTTCTTC
-	TRBJ2-4	TRBD1	TRBV9	CASSSGQAGIQYF	TGTGCCAGCAGCTCGGGACAGGCGGGCATTCAGTACTTC
-	TRBJ2-3	TRBD1	TRBV29-1	CSGFDRGYKGDTQYF	TGCAGCGGATTTGACAGGGGGTACAAGGGAGATACGCAGTATTTT
-	TRBJ2-7	-	TRBV11-3	CASSLGGKQYEQYF	TGTGCCAGCAGCTTAGGGGGAAAGCAGTACGAGCAGTACTTC
-	TRBJ1-4	TRBD1	TRBV29-1	CSVAPHDRVGEKLFF	TGCAGCGTAGCCCCTCACGACAGGGTAGGGGAAAAACTGTTTTTT
medium-sized	TRBJ1-2	-	TRBV7-2	CASSFDGTYGYTF	TGTGCCAGCAGCTTCGACGGGACCTATGGCTACACCTTC
few	TRBJ1-4	-	TRBV11-3	CASSFGGRANEKLFF	TGTGCCAGCAGCTTCGGGGGCAGAGCTAATGAAAAACTGTTTTTT